This is a list of T cell receptor beta chains from one sample in a study of shared clonotypes between healthy human individuals. The data were produced by immunoSEQ multiplex PCR, yet TCRdb's version contains in-frame clones alone and is incomplete. The sample contains a few million clones, about 92% of which appear only once. Sequencing was done on a sample of naive CD4+ T cells from PBMCs. These TCRs come from a man in his late teens or twenties in good health. Some clones in this sample may be carry-over from other donors' samples. Each CDR3 is given with its conserved first and last residue. The order of the fields is J gene, V gene, clone size, D gene, CDR3 protein, CDR3 DNA. A D gene is named only where the DNA matches it firmly. Only part of the rows carry a size: once, few, many, or a class if the clone is expanded.

TRBJ2-2	TRBV4-3	.	.	CASSQEAGSTGELFF	TGCGCCAGCAGCCAAGAGGCGGGGAGCACCGGGGAGCTGTTTTTT
TRBJ2-1	TRBV7-2	.	.	CASSLRRDSNEQFF	TGTGCCAGCAGCTTAAGGCGGGATTCCAATGAGCAGTTCTTC
TRBJ2-7	TRBV29-1	.	TRBD2	CSVGRGLGITYEQYF	TGCAGCGTGGGAAGGGGACTAGGGATTACCTACGAGCAGTACTTC
TRBJ2-3	TRBV2	.	.	CASPGSGWDTQYF	TGTGCCAGCCCTGGGTCAGGGTGGGATACGCAGTATTTT
TRBJ2-1	TRBV10-1	.	.	CASSESGTRPHNEQFF	TGCGCCAGCAGTGAATCCGGGACTCGGCCCCACAATGAGCAGTTCTTC
TRBJ2-1	TRBV28	.	.	CASSLAGWAPPYYNEQFF	TGTGCCAGCAGTCTCGCAGGGTGGGCTCCACCTTACTACAATGAGCAGTTCTTC
TRBJ2-1	TRBV19	.	.	CASSIDIPVRQFF	TGTGCCAGTAGTATAGATATTCCGGTGCGGCAGTTCTTC
TRBJ1-1	TRBV6-6	.	.	CASSQGLNTEAFF	TGTGCCAGCAGTCAGGGGTTGAACACTGAAGCTTTCTTT
TRBJ2-1	TRBV6-5	.	.	CASSVGTQGSEQFF	TGTGCCAGCAGTGTTGGAACTCAGGGGAGTGAGCAGTTCTTC
TRBJ2-3	TRBV11-2	.	.	CASSLGTSTDTQYF	TGTGCCAGCAGCTTGGGGACTTCAACAGATACGCAGTATTTT
TRBJ2-5	TRBV28	.	.	CASTRPGLERRDQETQYF	TGTGCCAGCACCAGGCCGGGGCTGGAAAGGCGGGACCAAGAGACCCAGTACTTC
TRBJ2-7	TRBV28	.	.	CASIAPASSYEQYF	TGTGCCAGCATCGCCCCGGCAAGCTCCTACGAGCAGTACTTC
TRBJ1-4	TRBV19	.	.	CASSPNRSNEKLFF	TGTGCCAGTAGTCCAAACAGGTCCAATGAAAAACTGTTTTTT
TRBJ1-4	TRBV18	.	.	CASSRVNEKLFF	TGTGCCAGCTCACGTGTTAATGAAAAACTGTTTTTT
TRBJ1-5	TRBV28	once	.	CASSWAPNLDQPQHF	TGTGCCAGCAGCTGGGCCCCAAATCTTGATCAGCCCCAGCATTTT
TRBJ1-3	TRBV30	.	TRBD1	CAWSADRGYTIYF	TGTGCCTGGAGCGCCGACAGGGGGTACACCATATATTTT
TRBJ1-3	TRBV7-9	.	TRBD1	CASSLARGQSSGNTIYF	TGTGCCAGCAGCTTAGCGCGGGGACAGAGCTCTGGAAACACCATATATTTT
TRBJ2-2	TRBV28	.	TRBD2	CASSLSLAGASNTGELFF	TGTGCCAGCAGTTTGTCCCTAGCGGGAGCTTCGAACACCGGGGAGCTGTTTTTT
TRBJ2-1	TRBV7-8	.	TRBD2	CASSPRGTSGSTRNEQFF	TGTGCCAGCAGCCCACGGGGGACTAGCGGGAGTACGAGGAATGAGCAGTTCTTC
TRBJ1-1	TRBV27	.	.	CASSSDSYTEAFF	TGTGCCAGCAGTTCTGACAGCTACACTGAAGCTTTCTTT
TRBJ2-3	TRBV19	.	.	CASSIIRTDTQYF	TGTGCCAGTAGTATAATACGCACAGATACGCAGTATTTT
TRBJ1-1	TRBV19	.	TRBD1	CASSVLQGALNTEAFF	TGTGCCAGTAGCGTACTACAGGGGGCGTTGAACACTGAAGCTTTCTTT
TRBJ2-1	TRBV7-2	.	.	CASSVFDEQFF	TGTGCCAGCAGCGTCTTCGATGAGCAGTTCTTC
TRBJ1-2	TRBV4-3	.	.	CASSQDVGVYGYTF	TGCGCCAGCAGCCAAGATGTAGGTGTCTATGGCTACACCTTC
TRBJ2-3	TRBV5-1	once	TRBD2	CASSLESGRAEGTQYF	TGCGCCAGCAGCTTGGAAAGCGGGAGGGCGGAGGGTACGCAGTATTTT
TRBJ1-4	TRBV6-6	.	TRBD1	CASSLQGASEKLFF	TGTGCCAGCAGCCTCCAGGGGGCCTCTGAAAAACTGTTTTTT
TRBJ2-5	TRBV6-5	.	.	CASSYSMVQQETQYF	TGTGCCAGCAGTTACTCGATGGTTCAACAAGAGACCCAGTACTTC
TRBJ1-1	TRBV5-1	.	.	CASSLGRDWGTEAFF	TGCGCCAGCAGCTTGGGTAGGGATTGGGGCACTGAAGCTTTCTTT
TRBJ1-1	TRBV4-1	.	.	CASSQAGRGNTEAFF	TGCGCCAGCAGCCAAGCGGGCAGGGGGAACACTGAAGCTTTCTTT